A single T cell receptor beta chain is shown here with its context. Constant-segment-primed 5'RACE gave TCR alpha and TCR beta cDNA libraries with sample barcodes and UMIs. TCRdb analysed the 5' RACE reads with MiXCR anew, one entry per CDR3 protein. Of just over 200,000 distinct CDR3 sequences listed, over 9% are singletons. Germline CDR1 is MNHEY and CDR2 is SVGEGT. This CDR3 region has 15 residues. Trimming shortened V by 0 bases and J by 3 bases, and 12 bases separated the two germline ends. This sample was included in a study of T-cell memory formation after mild COVID-19. The rearrangement joins TRBV6-2 or TRBV6-3 to TRBJ2-7; a weak D match, TRBD1 (5 bases). Material for sequencing was PBMCs or a T cell subset sorted from them (not recorded which). The TCR originated in a man aged 18 to 30 who had mild COVID-19 (a few samples of this study predate the infection). Cell type and time point are not known. The CDR3 loop is CASSYSVAGHYEQYF. The CDR3, as DNA: TGTGCCAGCAGTTACTCGGTGGCAGGACACTACGAGCAGTACTTC.